The sample holds a few counts of the clone carrying this T cell receptor (beta chain). The sample is drawn from a study of early T cells in non-severe SARS-CoV-2 infection. Germline assignment: CDR1 SGHAT and CDR2 FQNNGV. Trimming removed 1 base at V and 3 bases at J, with 10 bases between. CDR3 size: 15 residues. TCRdb independently ran MiXCR on the 5' RACE reads; one entry per CDR3 protein. The repertoire holds over 30,000 distinct CDR3 sequences, with 7.1% as singletons. The chain uses TRBV11-2 and TRBJ1-5; D remains unclear. This TCR was recovered from an adult who was a healthcare worker with PCR-confirmed SARS-CoV-2 infection or an uninfected control (not recorded which). The sample in question was whole blood, obtained at baseline. CDR3 nucleotide sequence: TGTGCCAGCAGCTTAGTGGCGGGGTTCAATCAGCCCCAGCATTTT. Its protein product is CASSLVAGFNQPQHF.